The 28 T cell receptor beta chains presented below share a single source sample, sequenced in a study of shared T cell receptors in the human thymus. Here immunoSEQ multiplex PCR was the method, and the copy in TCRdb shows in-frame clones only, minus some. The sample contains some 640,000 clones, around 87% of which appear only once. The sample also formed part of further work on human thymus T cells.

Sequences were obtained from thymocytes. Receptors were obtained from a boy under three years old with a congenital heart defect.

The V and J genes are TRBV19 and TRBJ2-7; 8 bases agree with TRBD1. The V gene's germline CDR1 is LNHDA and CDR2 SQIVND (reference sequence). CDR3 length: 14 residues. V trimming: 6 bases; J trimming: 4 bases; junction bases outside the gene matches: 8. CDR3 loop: CASRQNRGSYEQYF. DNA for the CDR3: TGTGCCAGTAGGCAAAACAGGGGGTCTTACGAGCAGTACTTC.

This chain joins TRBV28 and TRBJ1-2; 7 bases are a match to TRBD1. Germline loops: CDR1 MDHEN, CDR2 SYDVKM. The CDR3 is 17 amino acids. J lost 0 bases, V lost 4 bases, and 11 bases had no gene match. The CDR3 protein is CASSSGTEALPNYGYTF. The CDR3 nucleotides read TGTGCCAGCAGTTCCGGGACAGAAGCATTACCTAACTATGGCTACACCTTC.

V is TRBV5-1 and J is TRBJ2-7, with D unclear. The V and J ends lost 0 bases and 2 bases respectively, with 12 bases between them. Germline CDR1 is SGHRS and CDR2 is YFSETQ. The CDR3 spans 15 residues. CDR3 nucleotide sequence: TGCGCCAGCAGCTTGGCGACGGGTAGGACCTACGAGCAGTACTTC. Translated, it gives CASSLATGRTYEQYF. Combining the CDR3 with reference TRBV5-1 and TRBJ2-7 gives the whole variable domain KAGVTQTPRYLIKTRGQQVTLSCSPISGHRSVSWYQQTPGQGLQFLFEYFSETQRNKGNFPGRFSGRQFSNSRSEMNVSTLELGDSALYLCASSLATGRTYEQYFGPGTRLTVT.

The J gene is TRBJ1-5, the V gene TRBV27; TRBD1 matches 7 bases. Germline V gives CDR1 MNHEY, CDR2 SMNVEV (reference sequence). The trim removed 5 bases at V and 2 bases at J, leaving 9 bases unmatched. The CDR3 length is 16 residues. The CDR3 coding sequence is TGTGCCAGCAGTATCGCCGGACAGGAACGCAATCAGCCCCAGCATTTT. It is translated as CASSIAGQERNQPQHF.

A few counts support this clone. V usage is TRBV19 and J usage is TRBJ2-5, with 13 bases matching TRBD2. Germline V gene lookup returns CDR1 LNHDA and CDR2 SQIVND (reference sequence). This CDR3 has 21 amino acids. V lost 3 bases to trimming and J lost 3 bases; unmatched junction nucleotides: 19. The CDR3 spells CASSIIGPLRTSGGREETQYF. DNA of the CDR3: TGTGCCAGTAGTATTATCGGCCCGTTAAGGACTAGCGGGGGCCGAGAAGAGACCCAGTACTTC.

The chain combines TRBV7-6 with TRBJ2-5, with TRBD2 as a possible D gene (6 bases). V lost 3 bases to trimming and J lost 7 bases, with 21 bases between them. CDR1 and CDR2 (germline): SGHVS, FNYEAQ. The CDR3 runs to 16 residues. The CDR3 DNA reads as TGTGCCAGCAGCTTCGACGGGGGTCCCCCCAGGACGACCCAGTACTTC. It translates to CASSFDGGPPRTTQYF.

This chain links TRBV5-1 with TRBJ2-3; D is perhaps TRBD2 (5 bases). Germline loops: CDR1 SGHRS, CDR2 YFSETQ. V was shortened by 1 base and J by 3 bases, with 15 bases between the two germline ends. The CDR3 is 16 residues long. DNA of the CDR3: TGCGCCAGCAGCTTGTTTGAGGGCATGAGTACAGATACGCAGTATTTT. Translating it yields CASSLFEGMSTDTQYF.

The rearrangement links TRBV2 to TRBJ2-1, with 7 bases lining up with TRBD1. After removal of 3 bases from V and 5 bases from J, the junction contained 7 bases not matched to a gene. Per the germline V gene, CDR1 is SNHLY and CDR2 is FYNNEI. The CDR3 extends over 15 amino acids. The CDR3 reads CASSESRGINNEQFF. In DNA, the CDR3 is TGTGCCAGCAGTGAGTCCAGGGGGATAAACAATGAGCAGTTCTTC.

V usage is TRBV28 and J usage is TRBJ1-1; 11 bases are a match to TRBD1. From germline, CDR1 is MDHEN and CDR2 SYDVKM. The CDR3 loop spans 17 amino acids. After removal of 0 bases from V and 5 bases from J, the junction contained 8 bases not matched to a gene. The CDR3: CASSLWDRGRWGTEAFF. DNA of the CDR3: TGTGCCAGCAGTTTATGGGACAGGGGGCGATGGGGTACTGAAGCTTTCTTT.

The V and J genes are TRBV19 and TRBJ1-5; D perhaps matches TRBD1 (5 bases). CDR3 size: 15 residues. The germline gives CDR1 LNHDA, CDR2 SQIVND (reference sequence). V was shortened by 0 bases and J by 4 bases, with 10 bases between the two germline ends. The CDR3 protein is CASSIDRTNNQPQHF. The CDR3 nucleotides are TGTGCCAGTAGTATAGATCGGACAAATAATCAGCCCCAGCATTTT.

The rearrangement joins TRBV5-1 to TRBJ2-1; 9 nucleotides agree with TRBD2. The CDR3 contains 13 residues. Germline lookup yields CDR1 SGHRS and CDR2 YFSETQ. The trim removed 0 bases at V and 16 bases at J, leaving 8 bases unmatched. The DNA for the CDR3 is TGCGCCAGCAGCTTGGGCCTCGGGACTAGCCGATTCTTC. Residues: CASSLGLGTSRFF.

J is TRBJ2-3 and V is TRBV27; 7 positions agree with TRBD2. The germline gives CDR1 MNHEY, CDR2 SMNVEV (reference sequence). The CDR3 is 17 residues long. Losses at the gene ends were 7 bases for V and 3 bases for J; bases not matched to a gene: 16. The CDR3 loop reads CASKKARGSGGTDTQYF. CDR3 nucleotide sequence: TGTGCCAGCAAGAAAGCCCGCGGGAGTGGGGGGACAGATACGCAGTATTTT.

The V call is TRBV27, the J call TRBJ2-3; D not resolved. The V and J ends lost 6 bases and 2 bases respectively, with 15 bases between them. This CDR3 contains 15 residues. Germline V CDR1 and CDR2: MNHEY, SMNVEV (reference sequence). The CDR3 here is CASSPQHLSTDTQYF. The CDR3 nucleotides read TGTGCCAGCAGCCCGCAACACCTCTCCACAGATACGCAGTATTTT.

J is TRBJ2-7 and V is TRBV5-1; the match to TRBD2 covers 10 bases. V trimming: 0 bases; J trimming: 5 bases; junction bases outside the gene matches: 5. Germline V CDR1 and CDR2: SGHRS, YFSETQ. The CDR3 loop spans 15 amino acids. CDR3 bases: TGCGCCAGCAGCTTGGACCTAGCGGGAGTCCACGAGCAGTACTTC. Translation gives CASSLDLAGVHEQYF.

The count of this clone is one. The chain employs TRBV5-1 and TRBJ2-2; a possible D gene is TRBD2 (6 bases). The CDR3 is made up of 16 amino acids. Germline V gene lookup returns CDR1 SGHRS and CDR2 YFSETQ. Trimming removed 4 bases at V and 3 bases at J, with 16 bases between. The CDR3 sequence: CASSALTRWDTGELFF. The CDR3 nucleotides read TGCGCCAGCAGCGCCCTGACTAGGTGGGACACCGGGGAGCTGTTTTTT.

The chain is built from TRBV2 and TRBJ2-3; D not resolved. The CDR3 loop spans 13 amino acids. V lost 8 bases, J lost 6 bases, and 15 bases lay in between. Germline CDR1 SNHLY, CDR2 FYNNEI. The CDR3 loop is CASDWLVSDTQYF. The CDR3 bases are TGTGCCAGCGACTGGCTAGTATCGGATACGCAGTATTTT.

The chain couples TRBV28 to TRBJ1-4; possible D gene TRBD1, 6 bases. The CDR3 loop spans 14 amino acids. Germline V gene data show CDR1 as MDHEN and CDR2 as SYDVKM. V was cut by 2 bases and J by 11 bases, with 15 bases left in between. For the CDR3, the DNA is TGTGCCAGCAGTTTACGCCTCTCAGGGGAGAAACTGTTTTTT. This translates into CASSLRLSGEKLFF.

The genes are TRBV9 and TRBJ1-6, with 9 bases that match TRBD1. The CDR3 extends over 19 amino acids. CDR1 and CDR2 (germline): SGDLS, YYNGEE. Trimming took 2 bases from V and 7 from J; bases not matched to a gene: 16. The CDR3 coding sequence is TGTGCCAGCAGCGTTAGCCCGGGACAGGGAATTGAGGGCAATTCACCCCTCCACTTT. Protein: CASSVSPGQGIEGNSPLHF.

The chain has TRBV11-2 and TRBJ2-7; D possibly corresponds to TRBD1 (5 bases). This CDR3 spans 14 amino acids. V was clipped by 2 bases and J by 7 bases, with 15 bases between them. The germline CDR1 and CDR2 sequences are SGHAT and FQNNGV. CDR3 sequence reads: CASSLSTTAGEQYF. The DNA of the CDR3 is TGTGCCAGCAGCTTATCTACGACAGCTGGGGAGCAGTACTTC.

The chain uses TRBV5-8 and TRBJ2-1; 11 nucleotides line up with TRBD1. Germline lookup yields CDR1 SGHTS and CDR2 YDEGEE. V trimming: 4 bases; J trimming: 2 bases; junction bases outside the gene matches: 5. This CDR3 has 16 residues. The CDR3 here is CASSAGTGGAYNEQFF. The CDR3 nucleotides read TGTGCCAGCAGCGCAGGGACAGGGGGGGCCTACAATGAGCAGTTCTTC. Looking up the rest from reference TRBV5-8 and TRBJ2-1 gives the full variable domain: EAGVTQSPTHLIKTRGQQATLRCSPISGHTSVYWYQQALGLGLQFLLWYDEGEERNRGNFPPRFSGRQFPNYSSELNVNALELEDSALYLCASSAGTGGAYNEQFFGPGTRLTVL.

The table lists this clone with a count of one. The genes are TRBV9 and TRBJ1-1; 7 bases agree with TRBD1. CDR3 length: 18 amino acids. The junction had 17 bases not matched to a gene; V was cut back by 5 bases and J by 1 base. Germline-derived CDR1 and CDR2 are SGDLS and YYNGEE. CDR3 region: CASRDLGQSRGGNTEAFF. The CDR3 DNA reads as TGTGCCAGCAGAGACCTGGGACAGTCAAGAGGAGGGAACACTGAAGCTTTCTTT.

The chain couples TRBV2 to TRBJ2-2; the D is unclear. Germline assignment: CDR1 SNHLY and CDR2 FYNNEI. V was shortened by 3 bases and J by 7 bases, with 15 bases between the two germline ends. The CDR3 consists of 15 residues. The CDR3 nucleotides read TGTGCCAGCAGTGATGAACCGACCCGGGTCGGGGAGCTGTTTTTT. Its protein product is CASSDEPTRVGELFF.

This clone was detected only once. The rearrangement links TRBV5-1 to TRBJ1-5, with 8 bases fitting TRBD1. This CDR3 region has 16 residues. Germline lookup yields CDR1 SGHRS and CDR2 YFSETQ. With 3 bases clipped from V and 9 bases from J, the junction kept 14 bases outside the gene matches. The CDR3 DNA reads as TGCGCCAGCAGCTCCAAATCAAAGACAGGGGAGCTGCCCCAGCATTTT. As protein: CASSSKSKTGELPQHF.

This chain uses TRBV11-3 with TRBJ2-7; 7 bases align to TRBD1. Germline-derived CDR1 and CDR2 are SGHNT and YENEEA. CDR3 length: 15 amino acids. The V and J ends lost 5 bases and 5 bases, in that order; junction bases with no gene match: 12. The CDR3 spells CASSPTTGLKDEQYF. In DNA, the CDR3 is TGTGCCAGCAGCCCTACGACAGGGCTAAAGGACGAGCAGTACTTC. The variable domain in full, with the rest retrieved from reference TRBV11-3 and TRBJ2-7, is EAGVVQSPRYKIIEKKQPVAFWCNPISGHNTLYWYLQNLGQGPELLIRYENEEAVDDSQLPKDRFSAERLKGVDSTLKIQPAELGDSAVYLCASSPTTGLKDEQYFGPGTRLTVT.

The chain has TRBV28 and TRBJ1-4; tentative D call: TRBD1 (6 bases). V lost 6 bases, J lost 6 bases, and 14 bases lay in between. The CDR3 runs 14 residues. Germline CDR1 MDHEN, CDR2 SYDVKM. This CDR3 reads CASSLQGWDEKLFF. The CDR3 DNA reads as TGTGCCAGCAGCTTACAGGGTTGGGATGAAAAACTGTTTTTT.

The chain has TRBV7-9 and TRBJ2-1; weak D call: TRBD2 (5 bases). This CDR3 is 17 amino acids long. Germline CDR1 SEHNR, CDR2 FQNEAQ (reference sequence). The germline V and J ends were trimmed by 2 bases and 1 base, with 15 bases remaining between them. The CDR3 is CASSLRGRQGSYNEQFF. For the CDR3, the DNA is TGTGCCAGCAGCTTACGAGGGCGGCAAGGGTCCTACAATGAGCAGTTCTTC.

The CDR3 protein is CASSAGSKLFF. CDR3 DNA sequence: TGTGCCAGCAGCGCAGGGTCAAAACTGTTTTTT. J is TRBJ1-4 and V is TRBV4-2; a possible D gene is TRBD1 (5 bases). V was trimmed by 5 bases and J by 10 bases, leaving 8 bases between them. The germline gives CDR1 LGHNA, CDR2 YNFKEQ. This CDR3 spans 11 amino acids.

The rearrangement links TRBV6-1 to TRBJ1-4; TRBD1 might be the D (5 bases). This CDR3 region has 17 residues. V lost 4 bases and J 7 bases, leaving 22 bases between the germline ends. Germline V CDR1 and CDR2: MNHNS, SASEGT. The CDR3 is CASSGSFYTGHSEKLFF. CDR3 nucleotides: TGTGCCAGCAGTGGATCCTTCTACACCGGACATTCTGAAAAACTGTTTTTT.